This T cell receptor (beta chain) was sequenced for a study of tumor-infiltrating lymphocytes in primary liver carcinoma (dated by TCRdb to about 2017). At the level of the whole study: Of the five patients (three men and two women, aged 30 to 69 years), four had hepatocellular carcinoma and one had combined HCC and intrahepatic cholangiocarcinoma. Technical replicate repertoires showed high reproducibility, with mean shared-clone rates about 0.86 and correlation coefficients above 0.95. Roughly 3.5 to 8 million productive TCRbeta reads were obtained per sample, and no significant difference in read depth was found between tissue types. The five patients had tumors staged T1-T3 N0M0, with maximum diameters ranging from about 4 to 11 cm. To link TCRbeta repertoire diversity to the local molecular phenotype, the 20 to 30 tumor region samples were profiled with Agilent mRNA microarrays. For each liver tumor, the study sampled five regions along with adjacent normal tissue and blood, and applied TCRbeta repertoire sequencing, expression microarrays and whole-exome sequencing. A total of some 35 specimens from 5 patients went through TCRbeta repertoire sequencing, namely 25 tumor regions, 5 adjacent noncancerous liver tissues and 5 peripheral blood samples. The research as a whole found: The study included only five or six patients, and the authors note findings should be validated in a larger study. Only the TCR beta chain was sequenced, so true repertoire diversity is likely underestimated because unpaired alpha chains were not captured. The top 250 clones accounted for a significantly greater share of the repertoire in tumors than in blood (p = 0.039). Bulk unsorted samples precluded comparing CD4+ and CD8+ T cell repertoires. Just about 7.5-25% of top clones turned up in all five regions of a tumor, which suggests spatial heterogeneity among tumor-infiltrating T cells. Repertoire overlap was found to be higher between tumor regions (mean roughly 36%) than between tumor-adjacent (approximately 17%) or tumor-blood (about 14%) pairs, consistent with antigen-driven expansion.

From a lookup of the germline V gene (reference sequence), CDR1 and CDR2 are MNHNY and SVGAGI. The CDR3 spans 13 amino acids, including both terminal residues. Just CDR3 DNA is preserved here, 39 bases in frame from base 1. V is reduced by 6 bases and J by 7 bases, leaving a spacing of 15 bases between them. Remarks on this clonotype: Its antigen is currently not known. A read error is likely, as this CDR3 ends without the conserved phenylalanine or tryptophan.

Total RNA and DNA were co-extracted from roughly 20-30 mg of bulk tissue with the AllPrep DNA/RNA mini kit, without cell sorting. Surgical resection was performed in China between late 2015 and early 2016 on a handful of patients with histopathologically diagnosed primary liver carcinoma. Chronic HBV infection was present in the patients, and the patients were treatment-naive at sampling. Each tumor was sampled at five spatially separated regions: the superior, inferior, left-lateral and right-lateral poles and the tumor centre. Histological examination found more than 75% viable tumor cells in every tumor sample. Each fresh piece of tumor and adjacent tissue was cut in two, with one half stored in RNAlater at -80 degrees C and the other half sent for histology. Using a constant-region primer and ProtoScript II reverse transcriptase, TCRbeta-specific cDNA was reverse-transcribed from 450 to 650 ng total RNA. Three nested multiplex PCR rounds, following a slightly modified ARM-PCR procedure, were used to build the TCRbeta libraries. Multiplex TRBV1-TRBV30 forward primers and a Cbeta reverse primer were used in the first two PCR rounds, each of which was run for approximately 9 cycles. Sample barcodes and Illumina adapters were attached in a final 25-cycle PCR using Deep VentR polymerase. Before sequencing, amplicons of 200-500 bp were gel-purified using a QIAquick gel extraction kit. An Illumina HiSeq 2500 was used to sequence the TCRbeta amplicons, generating 250-bp paired-end reads. The paper's processing steps were these. Reads were quality-trimmed with Trimmomatic v0.33, and paired reads were merged with FLASH v1.2.11 to recover full CDR3 sequences. MiGEC v1.2.1b assigned V, D and J germline segments to the rearranged TCRbeta sequences. Clonotype statistics, along with Shannon-Wiener diversity indices, were calculated using VDJtools v1.0.0. Except for diversity analysis, only each sample's 250 most abundant clonotypes were used in subsequent analyses to reduce sampling bias. The public reads were reprocessed in TCRdb via fastp at Q25 and MiXCR, keeping in-frame beta chains. Every entry covers one CDR3 protein and lists the most common genes and DNA from its rows. TCRdb, not the authors, supplied the V and J calls. The sample includes tens of thousands of distinct CDR3 sequences, with around 79% observed a single time. The top ten constitute about two fifths of the sample.

Sequencing was done on a sample of liver tumor tissue from sampling region 4. In light of the paper, this sample's cell subset or site label describes: tumor region T4, right-lateral pole. The sequence derives from a woman aged 25 to 39 with primary liver carcinoma and hepatitis B virus infection. The receptor chain draws on TRBV6-6 and TRBJ1-2, with a tentative D gene TRBD1 over 5 matching bases. CDR3 sequence: CASSYNTGTGYTS. Read as DNA, the sequence is TGTGCCAGCAGCTACAATACCGGGACTGGCTACACCTCC.